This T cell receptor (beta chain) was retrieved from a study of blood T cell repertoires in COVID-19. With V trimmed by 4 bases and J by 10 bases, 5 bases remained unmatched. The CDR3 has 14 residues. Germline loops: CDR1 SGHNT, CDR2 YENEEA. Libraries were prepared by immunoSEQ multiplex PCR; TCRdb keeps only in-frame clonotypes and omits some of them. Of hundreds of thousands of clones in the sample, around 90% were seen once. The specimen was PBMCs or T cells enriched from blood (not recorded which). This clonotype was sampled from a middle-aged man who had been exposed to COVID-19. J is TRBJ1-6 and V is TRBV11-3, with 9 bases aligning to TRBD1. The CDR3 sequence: CASSSWDRASPLHF. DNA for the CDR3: TGTGCCAGCAGCTCTTGGGACAGGGCCTCACCCCTCCACTTT.